This T cell receptor beta chain was identified in a study of control samples from healthy donors and cancer patients. V gave up 0 bases and J gave up 2 bases; unmatched junction bases: 2. Germline CDR1 is ENHRY and CDR2 is SYGVKD. CDR3 length equals 15 residues. Clones were read by immunoSEQ multiplex PCR, and TCRdb kept only the in-frame ones, dropping some. Here the sample spans 70,000 to 90,000 clones, 94% being singletons. The sample was blood. V is TRBV10-3 and J is TRBJ2-3; 7 bases map to TRBD1. The sequence was collected from a middle-aged woman in good health. CDR3 in DNA: TGTGCCATCAGTGAGTCGGGACAGATCACAGATACGCAGTATTTT. Protein product: CAISESGQITDTQYF.